Below are 17 T cell receptor beta chains sequenced from a single sample in a study of OX40 agonist ivuxolimab in advanced cancers. Clones were read by immunoSEQ multiplex PCR, and TCRdb kept only the in-frame ones, dropping some. The sample comprises tens of thousands of clones, around 85% of which are singletons, and roughly 0.7% rests with the top ten. Sample: CD4+ or CD8+ T cells sorted from blood, taken in a trial of the OX40 agonist ivuxolimab. The receptors were gathered from an adult with an advanced solid tumor such as melanoma, head and neck, liver or kidney cancer.

This chain uses TRBV4-3 with TRBJ2-3, with 11 bases that match TRBD2. Looked up from germline, CDR1 is LGHNA and CDR2 is YSLEER. The CDR3 length is 19 residues. V gave up 1 base and J gave up 0 bases; unmatched junction bases: 9. The CDR3: CASSQGLSLAGGSTDTQYF. The CDR3 region has the DNA TGCGCCAGCAGCCAAGGGCTCTCCCTAGCGGGGGGTAGCACAGATACGCAGTATTTT.

The J gene is TRBJ2-7, the V gene TRBV6-1; D is tentatively TRBD1 or TRBD2 (6 bases each). CDR1 is MNHNS, CDR2 SASEGT, per germline. CDR3 length: 13 amino acids. Trimming shortened V by 3 bases and J by 7 bases, and 13 bases separated the two germline ends. CDR3: CASSDRGGWEQYF. In nucleotides, the CDR3 is TGTGCCAGCAGTGACAGGGGAGGTTGGGAGCAGTACTTC.

The chain carries TRBV29-1 and TRBJ1-1, with 8 bases lining up with TRBD1. Per germline, CDR1 SQVTM and CDR2 ANQGSEA. The ends lost 8 bases at V and 1 base at J; junction bases unmatched: 6. CDR3 size: 13 residues. This CDR3 reads CSIAGTGNTEAFF. As DNA, the CDR3 is TGCAGCATAGCCGGGACAGGGAACACTGAAGCTTTCTTT.

The genes are TRBV10-3 and TRBJ1-2, with TRBD1 matching over 7 bases. Germline V gene lookup returns CDR1 ENHRY and CDR2 SYGVKD. V lost 6 bases and J lost 3; bases outside the gene matches: 4. CDR3 length: 13 residues. In DNA, the CDR3 is TGTGCCATCAGGACAGGGCACGACTATGGCTACACCTTC. Protein: CAIRTGHDYGYTF.

This chain uses TRBV6-1 with TRBJ1-2; D call uncertain. Germline values: CDR1 MNHNS, CDR2 SASEGT. This CDR3 is built from 11 residues. V dropped 3 bases and J dropped 1 base, with 0 bases sitting between them. This chain's CDR3 is CASSDNYGYTF. In nucleotides, the CDR3 is TGTGCCAGCAGTGATAACTATGGCTACACCTTC.

The chain is built from TRBV27 and TRBJ1-4; D might be TRBD1 (6 bases). Trimming stripped 5 bases from V and 5 bases from J, with 15 bases between. This CDR3 is 15 amino acids long. Germline CDR1 reads MNHEY; CDR2 reads SMNVEV (reference sequence). The CDR3 DNA reads TGTGCCAGCAGTCCTGGGGACAAGATAAATGAAAAACTGTTTTTT. Translated: CASSPGDKINEKLFF.

The rearrangement joins TRBV10-3 to TRBJ1-1, with TRBD1 matching 7 bases. Germline loops: CDR1 ENHRY, CDR2 SYGVKD. V shed 7 bases, J shed 0 bases, and the junction held 2 bases outside the gene matches. The CDR3 is 13 residues long. DNA for the CDR3: TGTGCCATCACTACAGGGGTGAACACTGAAGCTTTCTTT. Translated: CAITTGVNTEAFF.

The rearrangement uses TRBV2 and TRBJ2-3; D gene uncertain. V lost 4 bases and J 0 bases, leaving 8 bases between the germline ends. The germline gives CDR1 SNHLY, CDR2 FYNNEI. The CDR3 is made up of 14 amino acids. CDR3 DNA: TGTGCCAGCAGTGGTCCGCTTAGCACAGATACGCAGTATTTT. The encoded protein is CASSGPLSTDTQYF.

Remarks on this clone: An end of the junction differs from the germline gene, which may be a read error. The chain carries TRBV5-1 and TRBJ1-4, with D possibly matching TRBD1 (6 bases). Germline CDR1 is SGHRS and CDR2 is YFSETQ. This CDR3 is 15 amino acids long. CDR3 nucleotide sequence: TGCGCCAGCACGATTACCGGGACAACAAATGAAAAACTGTTTTTT. It encodes CASTITGTTNEKLFF.

The chain uses TRBV5-5 and TRBJ2-5; possibly TRBD1 or TRBD2 for D (5 bases each). V was clipped by 4 bases and J by 2 bases, with 15 bases between them. The germline V gene encodes CDR1 SGHKS and CDR2 YYEKEE (reference sequence). CDR3 length: 15 amino acids. The CDR3 DNA reads TGTGCCAGCAGCACCCGGGACGGAACACAAGAGACCCAGTACTTC. Its protein product is CASSTRDGTQETQYF.

CDR3 coding DNA: TGTGCCAGCAGCTTAGATTGGATCACAGATACGCAGTATTTT. It codes for CASSLDWITDTQYF. The chain couples TRBV11-2 to TRBJ2-3; D remains ambiguous. CDR1 SGHAT and CDR2 FQNNGV come from the germline V gene. The CDR3 is 14 residues long. Deletions cut 0 bases from V and 2 bases from J, with 6 bases between.

The chain employs TRBV9 and TRBJ1-4; D unresolved. The CDR3 is made up of 14 amino acids. The germline V gene has CDR1 SGDLS and CDR2 YYNGEE. V was pared by 1 base and J by 10 bases, with 14 bases between. As DNA, the CDR3 is TGTGCCAGCAGCGTATCAAACGGGGTTGGAAAACTGTTTTTT. It is translated as CASSVSNGVGKLFF. The full variable domain, in which reference TRBV9 and TRBJ1-4 provide the parts outside the CDR3, is DSGVTQTPKHLITATGQRVTLRCSPRSGDLSVYWYQQSLDQGLQFLIQYYNGEERAKGNILERFSAQQFPDLHSELNLSSLELGDSALYFCASSVSNGVGKLFFGSGTQLSVL.

The CDR3 spells CASSFGRTYGYTF. For the CDR3, the DNA is TGCGCCAGCAGCTTTGGACGGACGTATGGCTACACCTTC. The chain is built from TRBV5-1 and TRBJ1-2; D gene ambiguous. The germline V gene has CDR1 SGHRS and CDR2 YFSETQ. The ends were cut back, 2 bases at V and 5 bases at J, with 10 bases in the middle. The CDR3 sequence is 13 residues long. The whole variable domain, filled in from reference TRBV5-1 and TRBJ1-2, reads KAGVTQTPRYLIKTRGQQVTLSCSPISGHRSVSWYQQTPGQGLQFLFEYFSETQRNKGNFPGRFSGRQFSNSRSEMNVSTLELGDSALYLCASSFGRTYGYTFGSGTRLTVV.

CDR3 DNA sequence: TGTGCCAGCAGCTTAAGTGGGCAGATACATCAGCCCCAGCATTTT. Translation gives CASSLSGQIHQPQHF. The chain links TRBV7-8 to TRBJ1-5; D not certain. Germline CDR1 SGHVS, CDR2 FQNEAQ. V was clipped by 2 bases and J by 5 bases, with 13 bases between them. CDR3 length: 15 residues.

V and J are TRBV7-8 and TRBJ1-5; D gene uncertain. The CDR3 extends over 13 amino acids. The germline V gene has CDR1 SGHVS and CDR2 FQNEAQ. The germline V and J ends were trimmed by 5 bases and 3 bases, with 8 bases remaining between them. CDR3 nucleotide sequence: TGTGCCAGCAGCGTGGATTACAATCAGCCCCAGCATTTT. This sequence encodes CASSVDYNQPQHF.

V and J are TRBV6-4 and TRBJ1-5; TRBD1 is a possible D gene (5 bases). Trimming pared 6 bases from V and 9 bases from J, leaving 15 bases between. Germline V gene data show CDR1 as MRHNA and CDR2 as SNTAGT. This CDR3 comprises 13 residues. The CDR3 spells CASSLRVFGPQHF. CDR3 bases: TGTGCCAGCAGCCTCAGGGTTTTCGGGCCCCAGCATTTT.

This clone was recorded only once. The rearrangement joins TRBV6-1 to TRBJ1-5, with 10 bases lining up with TRBD1. With V trimmed by 5 bases and J by 5 bases, 6 bases remained unmatched. This CDR3 region has 15 residues. The germline V gene has CDR1 MNHNS and CDR2 SASEGT. CDR3 in amino acids: CASSLTGTGDQPQHF. The CDR3 DNA reads TGTGCCAGCAGTCTGACCGGGACAGGGGATCAGCCCCAGCATTTT.